This entry features one T cell receptor (beta chain) sequence. Antigen: not known. The CDR3 is made up of 14 amino acids. Germline V gives CDR1 SGHDT, CDR2 YYEEEE. This sample is drawn from a study of blood T cells in healthy people across ages. Study-level points and caveats: A greater number of naive CD4+ cells and higher diversity distinguished long-lived donors from aged donors. Per million T cells, TCR beta diversity dropped about linearly as age rose.

Together with a sample-barcoded 5' primer, a J-beta primer mix was included in a second PCR lasting roughly 6 to 12 cycles. Each CDR3 protein is one row after TCRdb ran MiXCR on the 5' RACE reads. In the table there are around 1,800,000 distinct CDR3 sequences, about 39% of which are singletons. This chain uses TRBV5-6 with TRBJ2-4, with 8 bases lining up with TRBD1. The tail of the sequence fits TRBJ2-7 better, so the J call may be wrong. The specimen was blood. The receptor comes from a human donor in good health. Here the CDR3 DNA reads TGTGCCAGCAGCTTGGGCAGGGGGCTTAACGAGCAGTACTTC. This codes for CASSLGRGLNEQYF.